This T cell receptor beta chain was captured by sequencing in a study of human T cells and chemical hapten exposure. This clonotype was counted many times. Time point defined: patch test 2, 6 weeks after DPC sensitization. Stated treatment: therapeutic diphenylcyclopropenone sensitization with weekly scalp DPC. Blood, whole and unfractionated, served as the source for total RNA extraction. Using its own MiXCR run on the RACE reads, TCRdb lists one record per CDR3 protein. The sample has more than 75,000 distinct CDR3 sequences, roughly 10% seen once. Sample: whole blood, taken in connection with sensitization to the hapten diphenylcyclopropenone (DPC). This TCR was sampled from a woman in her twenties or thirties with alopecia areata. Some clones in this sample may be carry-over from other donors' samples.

CDR3 sequence (DNA): TGTGCCAGCAGTTTCGTCCAGGGACTAATGAACACTGAAGCTTTCTTT. Translated: CASSFVQGLMNTEAFF. This chain uses TRBV28 with TRBJ1-1; tentative D call: TRBD1 (5 bases). Germline V lookup: CDR1 MDHEN, CDR2 SYDVKM. V gave up 3 bases and J gave up 0 bases, with 14 bases separating them. The CDR3 length is 16 residues. The full variable domain, with the rest looked up from reference TRBV28 and TRBJ1-1, is DVKVTQSSRYLVKRTGEKVFLECVQDMDHENMFWYRQDPGLGLRLIYFSYDVKMKEKGDIPEGYSVSREKKERFSLILESASTNQTSMYLCASSFVQGLMNTEAFFGQGTRLTVV.